The rows below give T cell receptor beta chains drawn from one sample of a study of shared clonotypes between healthy human individuals. Here immunoSEQ multiplex PCR was the method, and the copy in TCRdb shows in-frame clones only, minus some. The sample has about 550,000 clones; around 95% are singletons. Material: naive CD8+ T cells sorted from blood. The receptors derive from a woman in her twenties or thirties in good health. CDR3s include the opening cysteine and the closing phenylalanine or tryptophan. Each record gives: J gene, V gene, clone size, D gene, CDR3 DNA, CDR3 protein. The D gene is left open where the match is weak. Clone sizes are given selectively: once, few, many, or a class where the clone is expanded.

TRBJ1-1,TRBV5-6,-,-,TGTGCCAGCAGCTTCGTACAGGATTTCATGAACACTGAAGCTTTCTTT,CASSFVQDFMNTEAFF
TRBJ2-3,TRBV27,-,-,TGTGCCAGCAGTTCCTATGGGGGTAGCACAGATACGCAGTATTTT,CASSSYGGSTDTQYF
TRBJ2-1,TRBV28,-,-,TGTGCCAGCAGTTTTCCGGAATTCAGCTACAATGAGCAGTTCTTC,CASSFPEFSYNEQFF
TRBJ2-3,TRBV27,-,-,TGTGCCAGCAGTCCCGGGGACATCACAGATACGCAGTATTTT,CASSPGDITDTQYF
TRBJ2-7,TRBV5-6,-,-,TGTGCCAGCAGCTTGCCTCCACAAGGCGAGCAGTACTTC,CASSLPPQGEQYF
TRBJ2-7,TRBV10-1,-,-,TGCGCCAGCAGCGGCAGGGATTACTACGAGCAGTACTTC,CASSGRDYYEQYF
TRBJ1-2,TRBV27,-,-,TGTGCCAGCAGTTTATCGGGGGGCGGATATGGCTACACCTTC,CASSLSGGGYGYTF
TRBJ2-1,TRBV4-1,-,TRBD2,TGCGCCAGCAGCCCGATAGGACTAGCGGGAGTGGGTGAGCAGTTCTTC,CASSPIGLAGVGEQFF
TRBJ2-7,TRBV6-5,-,-,TGTGCCAGCAGTGTTAGCGGCAGCTCCTACGAGCAGTACTTC,CASSVSGSSYEQYF
TRBJ1-1,TRBV9,-,-,TGTGCCAGCAGCGTTTATGGAATGAACACTGAAGCTTTCTTT,CASSVYGMNTEAFF
TRBJ2-1,TRBV10-2,-,-,TGCGCCAGCAGTGAGTCGCCCCAGTTCTTC,CASSESPQFF
TRBJ2-1,TRBV29-1,-,-,TGCAGCGTTGGATCTTGGGGAGGTATGGGTTACAATGAGCAGTTCTTC,CSVGSWGGMGYNEQFF
TRBJ2-7,TRBV7-9,-,-,TGTGCCAGCAGCTCTAGCGACGAGCAGTACTTC,CASSSSDEQYF
TRBJ2-7,TRBV2,-,-,TGTGCCAGGCCACGGGGAAGGCAGTACTTC,CARPRGRQYF
TRBJ2-1,TRBV28,-,TRBD2,TGTGCCAGCAGTTCGGGACTAGCCGAGACCAGCTCCTACAATGAGCAGTTCTTC,CASSSGLAETSSYNEQFF
TRBJ1-2,TRBV27,-,TRBD1,TGTGCCAGCAGTGCCGGACAGGGGGCGGATGGCTACACCTTC,CASSAGQGADGYTF
TRBJ2-5,TRBV5-1,-,TRBD1,TGCGCCAGCAGCCTTGACAGGGGAGTGGGAGAGACCCAGTACTTC,CASSLDRGVGETQYF
TRBJ2-7,TRBV13,-,-,TGTGCCAGCAGCTTCACGCGAACGGGCTACGAGCAGTACTTC,CASSFTRTGYEQYF
TRBJ2-1,TRBV4-1,-,-,TGCGCCAGCAGCCAAGAGGGATCCTCCTACAATGAGCAGTTCTTC,CASSQEGSSYNEQFF
TRBJ2-7,TRBV28,-,TRBD2,TGTGCCAGCAGTTTCGAACTAGCGGGCAACGAGCAGTACTTC,CASSFELAGNEQYF
TRBJ2-1,TRBV7-9,-,-,TGTGCCAGCAGCTTAGACTGGAGAGCTGAGCAGTTCTTC,CASSLDWRAEQFF
TRBJ2-7,TRBV6-4,-,-,TGTGCCAGCAGTGACTCGGGAGGACAGCAGTACTTC,CASSDSGGQQYF
TRBJ2-5,TRBV7-9,-,-,TGTGCCAGCAGCCAGGAGACCCAGTACTTC,CASSQETQYF
TRBJ2-3,TRBV9,-,TRBD2,TGTGCCAGCAACCTAGCGGGGGGAGGCGATACGCAGTATTTT,CASNLAGGGDTQYF
TRBJ2-3,TRBV27,-,TRBD2,TGTGCCAGCAGCCTTGGGACTAGCGGAGGGAGGGATACGCAGTATTTT,CASSLGTSGGRDTQYF
TRBJ2-1,TRBV30,-,-,TGTGCCTGGAGTGTACGGGGGTCCCTAACGAATGAGCAGTTCTTC,CAWSVRGSLTNEQFF
TRBJ2-3,TRBV15,-,-,TGTGCCACCAGCAGAGCCGAGGGTGGCGCATATGATACGCAGTATTTT,CATSRAEGGAYDTQYF
TRBJ2-2,TRBV6-5,-,-,TGTGCCAGCAGTAGTAGCACCGGGGAGCTGTTTTTT,CASSSSTGELFF
TRBJ2-5,TRBV28,once,-,TGTGCCAGCAGTTTGACCCCAGGGACAAAGGAGACCCAGTACTTC,CASSLTPGTKETQYF
TRBJ2-1,TRBV9,-,-,TGTGCCAGCAGCGCTGGGACGGTATACAATGAGCAGTTCTTC,CASSAGTVYNEQFF
TRBJ2-3,TRBV6-5,-,TRBD2,TGTGCCAGCAGTACGACTAGCGAGACAGATACGCAGTATTTT,CASSTTSETDTQYF
TRBJ1-5,TRBV7-9,-,-,TGTGCCAGCAGCTTGGGAGGTCAGCCCCAGCATTTT,CASSLGGQPQHF
TRBJ1-1,TRBV28,-,-,TGTGCCAGCAGTTTTGTCGTCAGGGGCGGAGGGGCTTTCTTT,CASSFVVRGGGAFF
TRBJ1-3,TRBV6-5,once,-,TGTGCCAGCAGTTATGGTACTGGAAACACCATATATTTT,CASSYGTGNTIYF
TRBJ1-2,TRBV27,-,TRBD1,TGTGCCAGCAGTTTAACAGGGGGCGCCGGTGGCTACACCTTC,CASSLTGGAGGYTF